Following are 21 T cell receptor beta chains from one sample sequenced in a study of regulatory T cells in long-lasting Graves disease. Arm-PCR of CDR3 regions and iRepertoire HTBI primers were used to build TCR beta libraries. In TCRdb, the multiplex PCR reads were re-called with MiXCR into one record per CDR3 protein. The data show 450,000 to 600,000 distinct CDR3 sequences, around 15% seen once. Specified time point: newly diagnosed GD, antithyroid drugs for less than 3 months. RNA from PBMCs was the source of the TCR library. The same sample was also studied in work on T cells in Graves' hyperthyroidism and ophthalmopathy.

The sequencing used peripheral blood mononuclear cells (PBMCs), collected at new diagnosis, from a patient treated with antithyroid drugs. These receptors all come from a man aged 35 to 55 with Graves disease.

The chain joins TRBV10-2 to TRBJ2-2; possible D gene TRBD2, 6 bases. CDR3 length: 14 amino acids. CDR1 is WSHSY, CDR2 SAAADI, per germline. V shed 5 bases and J shed 4 bases, with 11 bases lying between them. In DNA, the CDR3 is TGCGCCAGCAGTTCCCTGGGGGGCACCGGGGAGCTGTTTTTT. This sequence encodes CASSSLGGTGELFF.

The sample holds a few counts of this clonotype. The V gene is TRBV29-1, the J gene TRBJ2-7; no clear D gene. Germline V CDR1 and CDR2: SQVTM, ANQGSEA. This CDR3 region has 11 residues. With 5 bases removed from V and 2 bases from J, the gap between germline ends came to 7 bases. The DNA of the CDR3 is TGCAGCGTTACGCAAACCTACGAGCAGTACTTC. This gives the protein CSVTQTYEQYF.

This clonotype was found many times. This chain links TRBV28 with TRBJ2-4; 11 nucleotides align to TRBD2. Germline-derived CDR1 and CDR2 are MDHEN and SYDVKM. V gave up 6 bases and J gave up 7 bases; unmatched junction bases: 5. The CDR3 spans 14 residues. The CDR3 is CASRARLAGNIQYF. As DNA, the CDR3 is TGTGCCAGCAGGGCGAGACTAGCGGGGAACATTCAGTACTTC.

This clonotype was counted many times. This rearrangement joins TRBV2 to TRBJ2-1; TRBD2 matches at 10 bases. CDR1 is SNHLY, CDR2 FYNNEI, per germline. The CDR3 is made up of 15 amino acids. V lost 0 bases and J lost 8; bases outside the gene matches: 4. The CDR3 bases are TGTGCCAGCAGTGAAGCAGCGGGAGGGCCCTATGAGCAGTTCTTC. As protein: CASSEAAGGPYEQFF.

This clonotype was seen repeatedly, ten times or more. The chain combines TRBV20-1 with TRBJ2-7; D is uncertain. The CDR3 is 13 amino acids. V dropped 5 bases and J dropped 0 bases, with 11 bases sitting between them. Germline CDR1 and CDR2: DFQATT and SNEGSKA (reference sequence). DNA for the CDR3: TGCAGTGCTCGTCGGCCTAGCTCCTACGAGCAGTACTTC. Protein: CSARRPSSYEQYF.

This clonotype was observed once. The chain has TRBV2 and TRBJ2-1; TRBD2 might be the D (7 bases). Trimming shortened V by 6 bases and J by 5 bases, and 20 bases separated the two germline ends. The germline CDR1 and CDR2 sequences are SNHLY and FYNNEI. CDR3 length: 16 residues. The CDR3: CASSVGGLGLDNEQFF. The CDR3 bases are TGTGCCAGCAGCGTAGGGGGTCTAGGACTAGACAATGAGCAGTTCTTC.

To note about this clonotype: A far bigger clonotype differs at one base, so this is likely a read error. The DNA of the CDR3 is TGTGCCAGCAGTTCCCGGGGTGGTAGCGGGAGTACCTACAATGAGCAGTACTTC. Translating gives CASSSRGGSGSTYNEQYF. The gene calls are TRBV28 and TRBJ2-7, with 9 positions matching TRBD2. The germline V gene has CDR1 MDHEN and CDR2 SYDVKM. J was trimmed by 7 bases and V by 4 bases; bases with no gene match: 20. The CDR3 runs to 18 residues. Filled out from reference TRBV28 and TRBJ2-7, the complete variable domain reads DVKVTQSSRYLVKRTGEKVFLECVQDMDHENMFWYRQDPGLGLRLIYFSYDVKMKEKGDIPEGYSVSREKKERFSLILESASTNQTSMYLCASSSRGGSGSTYNEQYFGPGTRLTVT.

This clonotype has a count of ten or more. This sequence joins TRBV3-1 and TRBJ2-5; the match to TRBD2 covers 7 bases. The V segment lost 10 bases and the J segment 3 bases; nucleotides outside the gene matches: 8. Looked up from germline, CDR1 is LGHDT and CDR2 is YNNKEL (reference sequence). The CDR3 extends over 13 amino acids. In DNA form, the CDR3 reads TGTGCCACGCAGAGACGGGGGGAAGAGACCCAGTACTTC. Amino acids: CATQRRGEETQYF.

Ten or more counts support this clonotype. The genes are TRBV2 and TRBJ2-2; 9 nucleotides agree with TRBD2. In germline, CDR1 is SNHLY, CDR2 FYNNEI. The CDR3 is 17 amino acids. Trimming removed 6 bases from V and 7 bases from J; junction bases left unmatched: 15. CDR3 nucleotides: TGTGCCAGCAGGACTCCGGGACTAGCCTCAGTCCTCGGGGAGCTGTTTTTT. It is translated as CASRTPGLASVLGELFF.

The sample holds a few counts of this clonotype. The chain links TRBV19 to TRBJ2-3, with unresolved D. This CDR3 region has 15 residues. Germline V gene sequence: CDR1 LNHDA, CDR2 SQIVND (reference sequence). Trimming took 5 bases from V and 0 from J, leaving 12 bases between them. The CDR3 nucleotides are TGTGCCAGTAGTCCTCGGGCCTCTAGCACAGATACGCAGTATTTT. Its translation is CASSPRASSTDTQYF.

This clonotype was seen a handful of times. The chain links TRBV27 to TRBJ1-2; 7 bases line up with TRBD1. The germline gives CDR1 MNHEY, CDR2 SMNVEV (reference sequence). The CDR3 runs to 12 residues. J was trimmed by 7 bases and V by 10 bases; bases with no gene match: 9. The CDR3 is CAIMDRTGGYTF. The CDR3, as DNA: TGTGCCATCATGGACAGGACGGGTGGCTACACCTTC.

This clonotype was detected ten times or more. This rearrangement joins TRBV11-2 to TRBJ2-7; 9 bases agree with TRBD1. Trimming cost V 6 bases and J 3 bases; bases outside gene matches: 9. The CDR3 runs 15 residues. The germline V gene encodes CDR1 SGHAT and CDR2 FQNNGV. DNA of the CDR3: TGTGCCAGCAGTTCAGGGACAGGGATATTCTACGAGCAGTACTTC. Amino acid sequence: CASSSGTGIFYEQYF.

This clonotype has only a few counts. The chain employs TRBV27 and TRBJ2-2; 9 nucleotides match TRBD1. V trimming: 1 base; J trimming: 7 bases; junction bases outside the gene matches: 4. The CDR3 consists of 15 residues. The germline gives CDR1 MNHEY, CDR2 SMNVEV (reference sequence). DNA for the CDR3: TGTGCCAGCAGTTTATTAGGACAGGGGAACGGGGAGCTGTTTTTT. It is translated as CASSLLGQGNGELFF.

There are many counts of this clonotype. The gene calls are TRBV20-1 and TRBJ1-1, with D perhaps matching TRBD1 (5 bases). Per the germline V gene, CDR1 is DFQATT and CDR2 is SNEGSKA (reference sequence). V lost 5 bases, J lost 1 base, and 8 bases lay in between. The CDR3 runs 12 residues. DNA of the CDR3: TGCAGTGCTGGGAGGGGGAACACTGAAGCTTTCTTT. Its protein product is CSAGRGNTEAFF.

This clonotype was seen many times. The chain joins TRBV28 to TRBJ2-5, with D uncertain. This CDR3 is 13 amino acids long. The germline V gene encodes CDR1 MDHEN and CDR2 SYDVKM. Trimming shortened V by 2 bases and J by 5 bases, and 9 bases separated the two germline ends. CDR3 protein: CASSLSSRETQYF. In DNA form, the CDR3 reads TGTGCCAGCAGTTTAAGTAGCCGGGAGACCCAGTACTTC.

J is TRBJ2-7 and V is TRBV3-1; TRBD1 matches at 10 bases. Germline V CDR1 and CDR2: LGHDT, YNNKEL (reference sequence). V shed 5 bases and J 4 bases; nucleotides not matched to a gene: 8. This CDR3 is 15 amino acids long. The CDR3 DNA reads TGTGCCAGCAGCATTAAGGGACAGGGGAAGTACGAGCAGTACTTC. Translated: CASSIKGQGKYEQYF.

This clonotype was picked up a small number of times. The genes are TRBV6-5 and TRBJ2-2, with 9 bases matching TRBD1. This CDR3 is 16 amino acids long. In germline, CDR1 is MNHEY, CDR2 SVGAGI. After removal of 1 base from V and 0 bases from J, the junction contained 0 bases not matched to a gene. CDR3 region: CASSYWTGANTGELFF. CDR3 nucleotide sequence: TGTGCCAGCAGTTACTGGACAGGGGCGAACACCGGGGAGCTGTTTTTT.

The chain links TRBV9 to TRBJ2-7; a weak D match, TRBD2 (6 bases). Trimming removed 4 bases from V and 6 bases from J, with 14 bases in between. The CDR3 has 13 amino acids. Germline V gene sequence: CDR1 SGDLS, CDR2 YYNGEE. The CDR3 nucleotides are TGTGCCAGCAGCCCTACGGGGGAAGGCGAGCAGTACTTC. Residues: CASSPTGEGEQYF.

The genes are TRBV27 and TRBJ2-3; TRBD2 aligns across 13 bases. Per the germline V gene, CDR1 is MNHEY and CDR2 is SMNVEV (reference sequence). The J segment lost 8 bases and the V segment lost 0 bases, leaving 5 bases of the junction unmatched. This CDR3 comprises 16 residues. The CDR3 is CASSLSGGLAGSTQYF. The CDR3 DNA reads as TGTGCCAGCAGTTTATCGGGGGGACTAGCGGGATCTACGCAGTATTTT.

There are a few counts of this clonotype. The chain recombines TRBV7-9 with TRBJ1-1, with a possible D match to TRBD1 (5 bases). CDR3 length: 11 residues. Germline lookup yields CDR1 SEHNR and CDR2 FQNEAQ (reference sequence). V was trimmed by 7 bases and J by 8 bases, leaving 11 bases between them. CDR3 nucleotide sequence: TGTGCCAGCACGAGGACACTAGAAGCTTTCTTT. It yields the protein CASTRTLEAFF.

The rearrangement links TRBV3-1 to TRBJ2-3; D is ambiguous. In germline, CDR1 is LGHDT, CDR2 YNNKEL (reference sequence). With 5 bases removed from V and 1 base from J, the gap between germline ends came to 28 bases. This CDR3 is 20 amino acids long. The DNA of the CDR3 is TGTGCCAGCAGCTACAAAACTTTCTGGGCTTCGAGTGGGGGCACAGATACGCAGTATTTT. Translated: CASSYKTFWASSGGTDTQYF.